Each of the 16 T cell receptor beta chains below was sequenced from the same sample in a study of CD8 T cells in ankylosing spondylitis. Findings and limits, study-wide: Apparently characteristic of ankylosing spondylitis blood was a TCR beta motif (about eight highly homologous variants).

TCRdb used MiXCR to reprocess the 5' RACE reads, holding one entry per CDR3 protein. Of 750,000 to 850,000 distinct CDR3 sequences listed, about 11% are singletons. For these TCRs, the target antigens are not known. Sequencing input: blood, either unsorted or a sorted T cell fraction (not recorded which). These receptors were obtained from a male donor with ankylosing spondylitis.

This clonotype was counted a few times. This chain joins TRBV9 and TRBJ1-2, with D perhaps TRBD1 (5 bases). The CDR3 runs 12 residues. Germline V gene lookup returns CDR1 SGDLS and CDR2 YYNGEE. The V and J ends lost 6 bases and 8 bases respectively, with 14 bases between them. CDR3 amino acids: CASTDRGRGYTF. The DNA for the CDR3 is TGTGCCAGCACCGATAGGGGAAGAGGCTACACCTTC. The full variable domain, in which reference TRBV9 and TRBJ1-2 provide the parts outside the CDR3, is DSGVTQTPKHLITATGQRVTLRCSPRSGDLSVYWYQQSLDQGLQFLIQYYNGEERAKGNILERFSAQQFPDLHSELNLSSLELGDSALYFCASTDRGRGYTFGSGTRLTVV.

The chain employs TRBV20-1 and TRBJ2-1, with D perhaps TRBD1 or TRBD2 (6 bases each). Germline CDR1 is DFQATT and CDR2 is SNEGSKA (reference sequence). Trimming stripped 5 bases from V and 4 bases from J, with 15 bases between. This CDR3 contains 14 residues. The CDR3 is CSAVGGLLYNEQFF. The CDR3 DNA follows: TGCAGTGCTGTAGGGGGGCTCCTATACAATGAGCAGTTCTTC.

The V and J genes are TRBV6-2 or TRBV6-3 and TRBJ2-7, with TRBD1 matching 8 bases. The V segment lost 4 bases and the J segment 3 bases; nucleotides outside the gene matches: 5. This CDR3 is 14 amino acids long. Germline lookup yields CDR1 MNHEY and CDR2 SVGEGT. The CDR3 nucleotides are TGTGCCAGCAGTTTAGGGGGACAGGACTACGAGCAGTACTTC. The encoded protein is CASSLGGQDYEQYF.

The genes are TRBV20-1 and TRBJ2-1, with no clear D. Looked up from germline, CDR1 is DFQATT and CDR2 is SNEGSKA (reference sequence). V lost 3 bases and J 0 bases, leaving 6 bases between the germline ends. The CDR3 runs 13 residues. In nucleotides, the CDR3 is TGCAGTGCTAGCACGCTCTCCTACAATGAGCAGTTCTTC. Translating gives CSASTLSYNEQFF.

This clonotype was detected a few times. The gene calls are TRBV4-2 and TRBJ2-2, with no clear D. The CDR3 length is 18 residues. Germline CDR1 reads LGHNA; CDR2 reads YNFKEQ. The V and J ends lost 0 bases and 6 bases respectively, with 20 bases between them. The CDR3 nucleotides are TGTGCCAGCAGCCAAGACCCCTGGCGAGAGCTTAGGGCCGGGGAGCTGTTTTTT. This gives the protein CASSQDPWRELRAGELFF.

This clonotype was observed a handful of times. J is TRBJ2-1 and V is TRBV20-1, with 10 bases matching TRBD2. This CDR3 is built from 15 residues. Germline loops: CDR1 DFQATT, CDR2 SNEGSKA (reference sequence). V lost 5 bases, J lost 2 bases, and 6 bases stayed unmatched. The CDR3 protein is CSAERTSGAYNEQFF. CDR3 in DNA: TGCAGTGCTGAAAGGACTAGCGGTGCCTACAATGAGCAGTTCTTC.

This chain links TRBV20-1 with TRBJ2-2; tentatively, D is TRBD2 (6 bases). V lost 4 bases and J lost 2, with 11 bases in between. Germline assignment: CDR1 DFQATT and CDR2 SNEGSKA (reference sequence). This CDR3 is built from 14 residues. The DNA of the CDR3 is TGCAGTGCTACGGGACTCTCTAACACCGGGGAGCTGTTTTTT. The encoded protein is CSATGLSNTGELFF.

The chain has TRBV6-2 or TRBV6-3 and TRBJ2-7; 11 bases match TRBD2. Germline V gene data show CDR1 as MNHEY and CDR2 as SVGEGT. V gave up 2 bases and J gave up 4 bases; unmatched junction bases: 4. The CDR3 contains 15 residues. The CDR3 nucleotides read TGTGCCAGCAGTTACGTGCCTAGCGGGAGGTACGAGCAGTACTTC. Translated, it gives CASSYVPSGRYEQYF.

This clonotype was picked up a small number of times. The V gene is TRBV5-1, the J gene TRBJ2-7; D assignment may be TRBD1 or TRBD2 (5 bases each). V lost 3 bases and J 0 bases, leaving 19 bases between the germline ends. CDR3 length equals 17 residues. Germline values: CDR1 SGHRS, CDR2 YFSETQ. CDR3 nucleotides: TGCGCCAGCAGCTCCCTCCCGAGGGGCCGGATCTCCTACGAGCAGTACTTC. Its protein product is CASSSLPRGRISYEQYF.

The chain employs TRBV28 and TRBJ2-2; 7 nucleotides align to TRBD1. Germline V gene data show CDR1 as MDHEN and CDR2 as SYDVKM. V lost 3 bases, J lost 4 bases, and 11 bases stayed unmatched. This CDR3 comprises 17 residues. The CDR3 sequence is CASSLAIGGAGTGELFF. CDR3 in DNA: TGTGCCAGCAGTTTGGCGATAGGGGGCGCGGGCACCGGGGAGCTGTTTTTT. Complete variable domain (other parts from reference TRBV28 and TRBJ2-2): DVKVTQSSRYLVKRTGEKVFLECVQDMDHENMFWYRQDPGLGLRLIYFSYDVKMKEKGDIPEGYSVSREKKERFSLILESASTNQTSMYLCASSLAIGGAGTGELFFGEGSRLTVL.

A few counts support this clonotype. The chain carries TRBV7-2 and TRBJ2-7; 8 nucleotides line up with TRBD1. This CDR3 contains 13 residues. The germline V gene encodes CDR1 SGHTA and CDR2 FQGNSA. Trimming took 4 bases from V and 2 from J; bases not matched to a gene: 1. CDR3: CASSWTGTYEQYF. The DNA of the CDR3 is TGTGCCAGCAGCTGGACAGGGACCTACGAGCAGTACTTC. Combining the CDR3 with reference TRBV7-2 and TRBJ2-7 gives the whole variable domain GAGVSQSPSNKVTEKGKDVELRCDPISGHTALYWYRQSLGQGLEFLIYFQGNSAPDKSGLPSDRFSAERTGGSVSTLTIQRTQQEDSAVYLCASSWTGTYEQYFGPGTRLTVT.

This chain connects TRBV28 to TRBJ1-6; D is uncertain. Germline CDR1 reads MDHEN; CDR2 reads SYDVKM. Trimming removed 3 bases from V and 9 bases from J, with 12 bases in between. This CDR3 contains 14 residues. The CDR3 nucleotides read TGTGCCAGCAGTTTGAGCGGTCAGCCTTCACCCCTCCACTTT. Amino acids: CASSLSGQPSPLHF.

There are a few counts of this clonotype. The V and J genes are TRBV6-2 or TRBV6-3 and TRBJ2-5; 14 bases are shared with TRBD2. With V trimmed by 4 bases and J by 5 bases, 6 bases remained unmatched. The germline V gene encodes CDR1 MNHEY and CDR2 SVGEGT. The CDR3 runs to 16 residues. The CDR3 loop is CASSLGTSGSRETQYF. The CDR3 nucleotides are TGTGCCAGCAGTTTGGGGACTAGCGGGAGCCGGGAGACCCAGTACTTC.

The V call is TRBV24-1, the J call TRBJ2-5, with 7 bases matching TRBD2. Unmatched junction bases numbered 8, after V lost 10 bases and J lost 4 bases. CDR3 length equals 13 residues. Germline V gene sequence: CDR1 KGHDR, CDR2 SFDVKD. The CDR3 loop is CATGGWGGETQYF. CDR3 in DNA: TGTGCCACTGGAGGATGGGGGGGAGAGACCCAGTACTTC.

This clonotype was detected a few times. The chain recombines TRBV7-2 with TRBJ2-3, with TRBD2 matching over 15 bases. V lost 5 bases, J lost 10 bases, and 4 bases stayed unmatched. The CDR3 is 14 residues long. From germline, CDR1 is SGHTA and CDR2 FQGNSA. The CDR3 spells CASSRGLAGGAQYF. Here the CDR3 DNA reads TGTGCCAGCAGCAGGGGACTAGCGGGGGGCGCGCAGTATTTT.

Only a few counts were recorded for this clonotype. The chain combines TRBV7-8 with TRBJ2-1; weak D call: TRBD2 (6 bases). V shed 5 bases and J shed 4 bases, with 18 bases lying between them. Germline V lookup: CDR1 SGHVS, CDR2 FQNEAQ. The CDR3 consists of 16 residues. CDR3: CASSPRESGVYNEQFF. CDR3 DNA: TGTGCCAGCAGCCCCCGCGAGTCGGGGGTATACAATGAGCAGTTCTTC.